Shown below are 26 T cell receptor beta chains from a single sample sequenced in a study of vaccination effects on CD4 cells after COVID-19. Data came from immunoSEQ multiplex PCR; TCRdb stores just in-frame clones and leaves some out. The profile shows 40,000 to 55,000 clones, more than 65% of them singletons. The antigens these receptors bind are not known. CD4+ T cell isolation took place after 10 days of culture. This individual contracted SARS-CoV-2 between March and December 2020, as verified by PCR. Either the BNT162b2 or mRNA-1273 vaccine was given to participants in two doses. The input for sequencing was CD4+ T cells from PBMCs cultured without peptide, taken after COVID-19 vaccination. Source of these receptors: a human donor who had a prior SARS-CoV-2 infection.

The genes are TRBV11-3 and TRBJ1-2; a weak D match, TRBD1 (5 bases). V gave up 5 bases and J gave up 4 bases, with 17 bases separating them. The CDR3 is made up of 15 amino acids. In germline, CDR1 is SGHNT, CDR2 YENEEA. The CDR3 coding sequence is TGTGCCAGCAGCCCATCGTCCGGGGCTTCCTATGGCTACACCTTC. It is translated as CASSPSSGASYGYTF.

This chain's CDR3 is CASSFSGNTIYF. DNA for the CDR3: TGTGCCAGCAGTTTTTCCGGAAACACCATATATTTT. The chain recombines TRBV12-3 or TRBV12-4 with TRBJ1-3; D is uncertain. CDR3 size: 12 residues. With 3 bases removed from V and 4 bases from J, the gap between germline ends came to 4 bases.

This clone was seen more than once but under ten times. The J gene is TRBJ2-7, the V gene TRBV11-3; D is tentatively TRBD1 or TRBD2 (5 bases each). Germline lookup yields CDR1 SGHNT and CDR2 YENEEA. The CDR3 is made up of 15 amino acids. Trimming pared 4 bases from V and 2 bases from J, leaving 15 bases between. The CDR3 reads CASSSGRIPTYEQYF. The CDR3 nucleotides are TGTGCCAGCAGCTCGGGACGAATCCCAACCTACGAGCAGTACTTC.

This chain joins TRBV7-2 and TRBJ1-5; 11 bases are shared with TRBD1. Trimming removed 3 bases from V and 8 bases from J; junction bases left unmatched: 3. Germline CDR1 and CDR2: SGHTA and FQGNSA. The CDR3 covers 14 residues. The CDR3 here is CASSFRTGGEPQHF. As DNA, the CDR3 is TGTGCCAGCAGCTTTAGGACAGGGGGCGAGCCCCAGCATTTT.

CDR3: CASRSMGDTQYF. The CDR3 region has the DNA TGTGCCAGCAGATCTATGGGGGATACGCAGTATTTT. This chain joins TRBV5-6 and TRBJ2-3; D gene ambiguous. The V and J ends lost 5 bases and 6 bases respectively, with 10 bases between them. The CDR3 contains 12 residues. Germline CDR1 and CDR2: SGHDT and YYEEEE.

V is TRBV12-3 or TRBV12-4 and J is TRBJ2-3; a possible D gene is TRBD2 (6 bases). Trimming left V 3 bases short and J 8 bases short, with 12 bases between. This CDR3 is built from 13 residues. The DNA for the CDR3 is TGTGCCAGCAGTTTTAGTCCCGGGGGTACGCAGTATTTT. Translated: CASSFSPGGTQYF.

The chain uses TRBV27 and TRBJ2-1, with D perhaps TRBD2 (7 bases). The CDR3 consists of 17 residues. Germline-derived CDR1 and CDR2 are MNHEY and SMNVEV (reference sequence). Trimming removed 7 bases from V and 8 bases from J, with 27 bases in between. The CDR3 region has the DNA TGTGCCAGCACTCAACCGGGGTGGGGGGGCGTGATATATGAGCAGTTCTTC. It codes for CASTQPGWGGVIYEQFF.

This clone showed up just a few times. This sequence joins TRBV2 and TRBJ2-5; 7 bases map to TRBD2. This CDR3 comprises 13 residues. Losses at the gene ends were 4 bases for V and 5 bases for J; bases not matched to a gene: 4. Germline CDR1 and CDR2: SNHLY and FYNNEI. CDR3 nucleotides: TGTGCCAGCAGTGTTCGGACTAGGGAGACCCAGTACTTC. It specifies CASSVRTRETQYF.

This chain links TRBV2 with TRBJ2-7; 7 nucleotides line up with TRBD1. The V segment lost 5 bases and the J segment 7 bases; nucleotides outside the gene matches: 11. The CDR3 has 14 residues. CDR1 SNHLY and CDR2 FYNNEI come from the germline V gene. In DNA form, the CDR3 reads TGTGCCAGCAGTACTTCCCGACAGGGTTGGGAGCAGTACTTC. Translated: CASSTSRQGWEQYF.

The CDR3 coding sequence is TGTGCCAGCAGCTTGGACAGGAACTATGGCTACACCTTC. Translated: CASSLDRNYGYTF. The chain employs TRBV5-4 and TRBJ1-2; D is perhaps TRBD1 (5 bases). The ends were cut back, 0 bases at V and 2 bases at J, with 5 bases in the middle. This CDR3 is built from 13 residues. Germline V gene data show CDR1 as SGHNT and CDR2 as YYREEE (reference sequence).

The CDR3 sequence: CASSGGTGGYEKLFF. In DNA, the CDR3 is TGTGCCAGCAGCGGTGGGACAGGGGGTTATGAAAAACTGTTTTTT. The chain joins TRBV9 to TRBJ1-4; 11 bases line up with TRBD1. The CDR3 consists of 15 residues. Germline lookup yields CDR1 SGDLS and CDR2 YYNGEE. V trimming: 3 bases; J trimming: 6 bases; junction bases outside the gene matches: 4. The full variable domain, with the rest looked up from reference TRBV9 and TRBJ1-4, is DSGVTQTPKHLITATGQRVTLRCSPRSGDLSVYWYQQSLDQGLQFLIQYYNGEERAKGNILERFSAQQFPDLHSELNLSSLELGDSALYFCASSGGTGGYEKLFFGSGTQLSVL.

This chain links TRBV5-6 with TRBJ2-1; D may be TRBD2 (5 bases). This CDR3 region has 14 residues. Trimming pared 0 bases from V and 9 bases from J, leaving 13 bases between. From germline, CDR1 is SGHDT and CDR2 YYEEEE. In nucleotides, the CDR3 is TGTGCCAGCAGCTTGGGACTCCCCCGGGGTGAGCAGTTCTTC. It translates to CASSLGLPRGEQFF.

As to this clone: At one of its ends the junction is not consistent with the germline gene, which may arise from a read error. The CDR3 DNA reads TGTGCTAGCAGCCCCGCCCCATGGACAGGGCCGAACACCGGGGAGCTGTTTTTT. It specifies CASSPAPWTGPNTGELFF. This chain uses TRBV7-7 with TRBJ2-2, with 8 bases matching TRBD1. The CDR3 length is 18 residues. CDR1 and CDR2 (germline): SSHAT, FNYEAQ (reference sequence). Full variable domain (remainder filled in from reference TRBV7-7 and TRBJ2-2): GAGVSQSPRYKVTKRGQDVTLRCDPISSHATLYWYQQALGQGPEFLTYFNYEAQPDKSGLPSDRFSAERPEGSISTLTIQRTEQRDSAMYRCASSPAPWTGPNTGELFFGEGSRLTVL.

J is TRBJ1-2 and V is TRBV9; D unresolved. The V gene lost 3 bases and the J gene lost 1 base, with 16 bases spanning the gap. Germline V gene sequence: CDR1 SGDLS, CDR2 YYNGEE. The CDR3 has 16 amino acids. The CDR3 bases are TGTGCCAGCAGCGCATCGGACGGTAGAATTAACTATGGCTACACCTTC. It is translated as CASSASDGRINYGYTF.

The rearrangement joins TRBV30 to TRBJ1-6, with no clear D. Germline V gives CDR1 GTSNPN, CDR2 SVGIG (reference sequence). V dropped 5 bases and J dropped 10 bases, with 15 bases sitting between them. This CDR3 comprises 13 residues. This CDR3 reads CAWGRTLVSPLHF. The CDR3 region has the DNA TGTGCCTGGGGACGGACGTTAGTGTCACCCCTCCACTTT. Together with reference TRBV30 and TRBJ1-6, the CDR3 gives the full variable domain: SQTIHQWPATLVQPVGSPLSLECTVEGTSNPNLYWYRQAAGRGLQLLFYSVGIGQISSEVPQNLSASRPQDRQFILSSKKLLLSDSGFYLCAWGRTLVSPLHFGNGTRLTVT.

The V and J genes are TRBV19 and TRBJ2-3, with TRBD2 matching 10 bases. There are 16 residues in the CDR3. With V trimmed by 5 bases and J by 1 base, 6 bases remained unmatched. The germline gives CDR1 LNHDA, CDR2 SQIVND (reference sequence). CDR3 in amino acids: CASSYPLAGGTDTQYF. The CDR3 region has the DNA TGTGCCAGTAGTTATCCGCTAGCGGGAGGCACAGATACGCAGTATTTT.

V is TRBV4-3 and J is TRBJ2-1; 10 nucleotides match TRBD2. Germline V gene lookup returns CDR1 LGHNA and CDR2 YSLEER. With V trimmed by 2 bases and J by 9 bases, 4 bases remained unmatched. This CDR3 contains 14 residues. The DNA for the CDR3 is TGCGCCAGCAGCCAACTAGCGGGAGCGGGTGAGCAGTTCTTC. Translating it yields CASSQLAGAGEQFF.

V is TRBV3-1 (or the pseudogene TRBV3-2) and J is TRBJ2-1; D unclear. The CDR3 has 12 amino acids. Trimming shortened V by 1 base and J by 9 bases, and 7 bases separated the two germline ends. Germline values: CDR1 LGHDT, CDR2 YNNKEL (reference sequence). As DNA, the CDR3 is TGTGCCAGCAGCCAAGTTGCGGTTGAGCAGTTCTTC. Amino acids: CASSQVAVEQFF.

This clone was counted between two and nine times. The J gene is TRBJ1-6, the V gene TRBV5-4; 7 positions agree with TRBD1. Germline assignment: CDR1 SGHNT and CDR2 YYREEE (reference sequence). Trimming at V came to 4 bases and at J to 8 bases, leaving 3 bases not matched to a gene. The CDR3 extends over 13 amino acids. The CDR3 nucleotides are TGTGCCAGCAGCACTGACAGGGATTCACCCCTCCACTTT. Its translation is CASSTDRDSPLHF.

The rearrangement joins TRBV4-2 to TRBJ2-4; 7 nucleotides align to TRBD2. The CDR3 covers 16 residues. After removal of 0 bases from V and 11 bases from J, the junction contained 13 bases not matched to a gene. From germline, CDR1 is LGHNA and CDR2 YNFKEQ. The CDR3 DNA sequence: TGTGCCAGCAGCCAAGAGGTACGGCGGGAGTTTGGAGTTCAGTACTTC. It codes for CASSQEVRREFGVQYF.

The chain recombines TRBV15 with TRBJ1-2; D is ambiguous. The CDR3 totals 14 residues. Deletions cut 0 bases from V and 5 bases from J, with 10 bases between. Germline V gene lookup returns CDR1 LNHNV and CDR2 YYDKDF (reference sequence). The chain's CDR3 is CATSRDLAIYGYTF. CDR3 nucleotide sequence: TGTGCCACCAGCAGAGATCTGGCAATTTATGGCTACACCTTC.

Written as DNA, the CDR3 is TGTGCCATCAGTGGGGGGCTCCCTGGGCACTACGAGCAGTACTTC. Its translation is CAISGGLPGHYEQYF. This chain connects TRBV10-3 to TRBJ2-7, with D maybe TRBD1 (6 bases). V was shortened by 4 bases and J by 3 bases, with 16 bases between the two germline ends. CDR1 is ENHRY and CDR2 is SYGVKD in the germline V gene. The CDR3 consists of 15 residues.

The chain uses TRBV19 and TRBJ1-6; D is uncertain. With 6 bases removed from V and 8 bases from J, the gap between germline ends came to 23 bases. The CDR3 is made up of 17 amino acids. The germline V gene has CDR1 LNHDA and CDR2 SQIVND (reference sequence). CDR3 region: CASSQLTAGSGDSPLHF. CDR3 sequence (DNA): TGTGCCAGTAGCCAACTAACCGCGGGCTCTGGGGATTCACCCCTCCACTTT.

This clone was detected once. V usage is TRBV9 and J usage is TRBJ2-7; 9 nucleotides match TRBD2. V lost 7 bases to trimming and J lost 4 bases; unmatched junction nucleotides: 9. This CDR3 region has 14 residues. CDR1 and CDR2 from the germline V gene are SGDLS and YYNGEE. The DNA of the CDR3 is TGTGCCAGCGGTGGGCGGGAGGGCCGGTACGAGCAGTACTTC. It yields the protein CASGGREGRYEQYF.

The gene calls are TRBV5-4 and TRBJ2-7; 9 nucleotides agree with TRBD1. Germline CDR1 and CDR2: SGHNT and YYREEE (reference sequence). V dropped 3 bases and J dropped 5; count of bases not matched to a gene: 9. The CDR3 covers 15 residues. CDR3 nucleotide sequence: TGTGCCAGCAGCTCCCCCGGGACAGGGAACCACGAGCAGTACTTC. It codes for CASSSPGTGNHEQYF. The whole variable domain, filled in from reference TRBV5-4 and TRBJ2-7, reads ETGVTQSPTHLIKTRGQQVTLRCSSQSGHNTVSWYQQALGQGPQFIFQYYREEENGRGNFPPRFSGLQFPNYSSELNVNALELDDSALYLCASSSPGTGNHEQYFGPGTRLTVT.

This chain links TRBV3-1 (or the pseudogene TRBV3-2) with TRBJ1-5, with 10 bases fitting TRBD1. The germline gives CDR1 LGHDT, CDR2 YNNKEL (reference sequence). V shed 4 bases and J 3 bases; nucleotides not matched to a gene: 3. This CDR3 comprises 15 residues. The CDR3 region is CASSPGTGDNQPQHF. In DNA, the CDR3 is TGTGCCAGCAGCCCCGGGACAGGGGACAATCAGCCCCAGCATTTT.